The 20 T cell receptor beta chains below all came from one sample that was sequenced in a study of blood T cell repertoires in COVID-19. Sequencing was performed with immunoSEQ multiplex PCR; in TCRdb, only in-frame clones are kept and a portion is missing. Counted here are around 60,000 clones, 75% to 85% occurring once; the ten biggest clones make up approximately 10%. Sample: peripheral blood. These receptors originate from a man aged 45-65 years with COVID-19, enrolled during active disease.

This chain joins TRBV9 and TRBJ2-3; 7 bases are a match to TRBD2. CDR3 length equals 16 residues. CDR1 is SGDLS and CDR2 is YYNGEE in the germline V gene. V shed 4 bases and J 0 bases; nucleotides not matched to a gene: 8. The CDR3 DNA follows: TGTGCCAGCAGCCCCCTCCTAGCGGCTAGCACAGATACGCAGTATTTT. Translated: CASSPLLAASTDTQYF. Variable domain in full (rest from reference TRBV9 and TRBJ2-3): DSGVTQTPKHLITATGQRVTLRCSPRSGDLSVYWYQQSLDQGLQFLIQYYNGEERAKGNILERFSAQQFPDLHSELNLSSLELGDSALYFCASSPLLAASTDTQYFGPGTRLTVL.

The J gene is TRBJ2-3, the V gene TRBV2, with 8 bases identical to TRBD2. Germline V lookup: CDR1 SNHLY, CDR2 FYNNEI. This CDR3 spans 13 amino acids. With V trimmed by 8 bases and J by 3 bases, 4 bases remained unmatched. The chain's CDR3 is CASVPSGTDTQYF. In DNA, the CDR3 is TGTGCCAGCGTACCTAGCGGGACAGATACGCAGTATTTT. Full variable domain (outside the CDR3, taken from reference TRBV2 and TRBJ2-3): EPEVTQTPSHQVTQMGQEVILRCVPISNHLYFYWYRQILGQKVEFLVSFYNNEISEKSEIFDDQFSVERPDGSNFTLKIRSTKLEDSAMYFCASVPSGTDTQYFGPGTRLTVL.

CDR3 sequence (DNA): TGCGCCAGCAGCCAAAGGAGCACAAGCACAGATACGCAGTATTTT. Translation: CASSQRSTSTDTQYF. The gene calls are TRBV4-1 and TRBJ2-3; D is ambiguous. V lost 2 bases and J lost 0, with 9 bases in between. Germline CDR1 is MGHRA and CDR2 is YSYEKL. The CDR3 consists of 15 residues.

The chain is built from TRBV7-9 and TRBJ2-1; 7 positions agree with TRBD1. The CDR3 spans 13 residues. Unmatched junction bases numbered 9, after V lost 1 base and J lost 15 bases. Germline CDR1 and CDR2: SEHNR and FQNEAQ (reference sequence). The CDR3 DNA reads TGTGCCAGCAGCTTAGGACAGGGTAAGGATCGGTTCTTC. This translates into CASSLGQGKDRFF.

V and J are TRBV5-6 and TRBJ1-2, with 10 bases aligning to TRBD1. J lost 4 bases, V lost 4 bases, and 13 bases had no gene match. Germline values: CDR1 SGHDT, CDR2 YYEEEE. The CDR3 loop spans 17 amino acids. The CDR3 nucleotides read TGTGCCAGCAGCACTAGACAGGGGGCCTTCTCGGTCTATGGCTACACCTTC. Translation gives CASSTRQGAFSVYGYTF.

J is TRBJ1-5 and V is TRBV19; D may be TRBD1 (6 bases). V shed 9 bases and J shed 0 bases, with 15 bases lying between them. The V gene's germline CDR1 is LNHDA and CDR2 SQIVND (reference sequence). This CDR3 spans 15 amino acids. The CDR3 protein is CASAIDRYSNQPQHF. DNA for the CDR3: TGTGCCAGCGCCATCGACAGGTATAGCAATCAGCCCCAGCATTTT.

CDR3 DNA: TGCAGCGTGGGACAGGAAGTCAATCAGCCCCAGCATTTT. Translating it yields CSVGQEVNQPQHF. V and J are TRBV29-1 and TRBJ1-5, with 8 bases fitting TRBD1. Germline assignment: CDR1 SQVTM and CDR2 ANQGSEA. CDR3 size: 13 residues. J gave up 3 bases and V 6 bases, and 4 bases lay outside the gene matches.

This clone has only one observation. The J gene is TRBJ2-7, the V gene TRBV7-9; D uncertain. Germline V gives CDR1 SEHNR, CDR2 FQNEAQ (reference sequence). CDR3 length equals 14 residues. V lost 6 bases to trimming and J lost 0 bases, with 12 bases between them. The CDR3 DNA reads TGTGCCAGCAGTTTCGGCGGCAGCTCCTACGAGCAGTACTTC. Translated, it gives CASSFGGSSYEQYF.

The chain has TRBV6-5 and TRBJ2-7, with 11 bases identical to TRBD2. This CDR3 region has 15 residues. Trimming cost V 7 bases and J 4 bases; bases outside gene matches: 9. Germline V gene sequence: CDR1 MNHEY, CDR2 SVGAGI. CDR3 amino acids: CASNRGTSGTYEQYF. In nucleotides, the CDR3 is TGTGCCAGCAATCGCGGGACTAGCGGAACTTACGAGCAGTACTTC.

CDR3 sequence: CASSLAPVYSGNTIYF. CDR3 DNA sequence: TGTGCCAGCAGCTTAGCGCCAGTTTACTCTGGAAACACCATATATTTT. This chain uses TRBV7-2 with TRBJ1-3; D is ambiguous. Germline V CDR1 and CDR2: SGHTA, FQGNSA. This CDR3 contains 16 residues. Trimming shortened V by 0 bases and J by 0 bases, and 9 bases separated the two germline ends. Variable domain in full (rest from reference TRBV7-2 and TRBJ1-3): GAGVSQSPSNKVTEKGKDVELRCDPISGHTALYWYRQSLGQGLEFLIYFQGNSAPDKSGLPSDRFSAERTGGSVSTLTIQRTQQEDSAVYLCASSLAPVYSGNTIYFGEGSWLTVV.

This rearrangement joins TRBV5-1 to TRBJ1-4; D gene ambiguous. The V gene lost 3 bases and the J gene lost 3 bases, with 12 bases spanning the gap. CDR1 and CDR2 from the germline V gene are SGHRS and YFSETQ. The CDR3 sequence is 15 residues long. The chain's CDR3 is CASSYEGWPNEKLFF. The CDR3 DNA reads TGCGCCAGCAGCTATGAGGGTTGGCCTAATGAAAAACTGTTTTTT.

The chain has TRBV6-5 and TRBJ2-7, with D possibly being TRBD2 (5 bases). The V end lost 3 bases, the J end lost 3 bases, and 18 bases lay between the germline ends. Germline CDR1 MNHEY, CDR2 SVGAGI. This CDR3 is built from 16 residues. Written as DNA, the CDR3 is TGTGCCAGCAGTTATGGCGTCGGAGGCCTATACTACGAGCAGTACTTC. It specifies CASSYGVGGLYYEQYF.

This chain uses TRBV9 with TRBJ2-5; 12 bases are shared with TRBD2. The CDR3 is made up of 15 amino acids. The V gene end was trimmed by 6 bases and the J gene end by 2 bases; junction bases not matched to a gene: 5. CDR1 and CDR2 (germline): SGDLS, YYNGEE. The CDR3 DNA is TGTGCCAGCAACGGACTAGCGGGACTACAAGAGACCCAGTACTTC. Translation: CASNGLAGLQETQYF. The full variable domain, with the rest looked up from reference TRBV9 and TRBJ2-5, is DSGVTQTPKHLITATGQRVTLRCSPRSGDLSVYWYQQSLDQGLQFLIQYYNGEERAKGNILERFSAQQFPDLHSELNLSSLELGDSALYFCASNGLAGLQETQYFGPGTRLLVL.

V usage is TRBV27 and J usage is TRBJ2-3, with a tentative D call TRBD1 (5 bases). CDR1 and CDR2 (germline): MNHEY, SMNVEV (reference sequence). V lost 5 bases and J lost 4, with 13 bases in between. There are 14 residues in the CDR3. The CDR3: CASSLGQGPDTQYF. CDR3 in DNA: TGTGCCAGCAGTCTCGGACAAGGCCCAGATACGCAGTATTTT.

V is TRBV11-2 and J is TRBJ2-1, with unresolved D. Germline-derived CDR1 and CDR2 are SGHAT and FQNNGV. The V end was cut by 5 bases, the J end by 2 bases, with 7 bases between. CDR3 size: 13 residues. DNA of the CDR3: TGTGCCAGCAGCCCGAACACCTACAATGAGCAGTTCTTC. It translates to CASSPNTYNEQFF.

This chain links TRBV28 with TRBJ1-6; a weak D match, TRBD1 (6 bases). The germline V gene encodes CDR1 MDHEN and CDR2 SYDVKM. The CDR3 loop spans 13 amino acids. Trimming removed 11 bases from V and 5 bases from J, with 13 bases in between. The CDR3 nucleotides read TGTGCCTCCGGGGGGCCCCATAATTCACCCCTCCACTTT. This codes for CASGGPHNSPLHF.

The genes are TRBV3-1 (or the pseudogene TRBV3-2) and TRBJ2-7, with D possibly being TRBD1 (7 bases). The CDR3 runs 16 residues. Germline V gene lookup returns CDR1 LGHDT and CDR2 YNNKEL (reference sequence). Trimming stripped 4 bases from V and 1 base from J, with 17 bases between. The DNA for the CDR3 is TGTGCCAGCAGCCCCCGTGTCCAGGGGGGATCCTACGAGCAGTACTTC. It encodes CASSPRVQGGSYEQYF.

J is TRBJ2-3 and V is TRBV27; TRBD2 might be the D (7 bases). This CDR3 has 17 residues. Germline V lookup: CDR1 MNHEY, CDR2 SMNVEV (reference sequence). V shed 6 bases and J shed 4 bases, with 23 bases lying between them. As DNA, the CDR3 is TGTGCCAGCAGCAATTCGGCTGGGGGGGCACGGGCAGATACGCAGTATTTT. This codes for CASSNSAGGARADTQYF.

This clone was observed a single time. The V call is TRBV7-2, the J call TRBJ2-2; weak D call: TRBD1 (5 bases). Trimming pared 5 bases from V and 0 bases from J, leaving 13 bases between. The V gene's germline CDR1 is SGHTA and CDR2 FQGNSA. The CDR3 loop spans 16 amino acids. In DNA, the CDR3 is TGTGCCAGCAGCCCCAAGGCCAGGGCGAACACCGGGGAGCTGTTTTTT. It yields the protein CASSPKARANTGELFF.

The chain recombines TRBV2 with TRBJ1-2; D call uncertain. Trimming left V 3 bases short and J 8 bases short, with 13 bases between. This CDR3 contains 13 residues. Germline values: CDR1 SNHLY, CDR2 FYNNEI. The CDR3 protein is CASSDLVLRGYTF. The CDR3 DNA sequence: TGTGCCAGCAGTGATTTGGTATTGCGCGGCTACACCTTC.